The clone carrying this T cell receptor beta chain has just a few counts. The antigen is not known. This entry belongs to a study of T-cell memory formation after mild COVID-19. Study-level points and caveats: A second wave of clones peaked on day 37, and their SARS-CoV-2 specificity went unconfirmed. Pre-infection memory harbored some responding clones, suggesting cross-reactive memory joined. From day 15 to 85, contracting clones were balanced between CD4 and CD8, whereas later expanders leaned toward CD4+.

Employing constant-segment primers, 5'RACE generated TCR alpha and TCR beta cDNA libraries bearing sample barcodes and UMIs. A single record per CDR3 protein comes from TCRdb applying MiXCR to the 5' RACE reads. The data hold 350,000 to 500,000 distinct CDR3 sequences, with about 19% observed a single time. Germline V lookup: CDR1 SGHRS, CDR2 YFSETQ. The CDR3 runs to 14 residues. Between the trimmed V and J ends, which lost 4 bases and 1 base, there was a span of 12 bases. The specimen sequenced was PBMCs or a T cell subset sorted from them (not recorded which). The TCR sequence derives from an adult woman who had mild COVID-19 (a few samples of this study predate the infection). Cell type and time point are not known. This chain connects TRBV5-1 to TRBJ2-7, with D perhaps assigned TRBD1 or TRBD2 (5 bases each). CDR3: CASSGRDHSYEQYF. In DNA form, the CDR3 reads TGCGCCAGCAGCGGCCGGGACCATTCCTACGAGCAGTACTTC. Full variable domain (outside the CDR3, taken from reference TRBV5-1 and TRBJ2-7): KAGVTQTPRYLIKTRGQQVTLSCSPISGHRSVSWYQQTPGQGLQFLFEYFSETQRNKGNFPGRFSGRQFSNSRSEMNVSTLELGDSALYLCASSGRDHSYEQYFGPGTRLTVT.